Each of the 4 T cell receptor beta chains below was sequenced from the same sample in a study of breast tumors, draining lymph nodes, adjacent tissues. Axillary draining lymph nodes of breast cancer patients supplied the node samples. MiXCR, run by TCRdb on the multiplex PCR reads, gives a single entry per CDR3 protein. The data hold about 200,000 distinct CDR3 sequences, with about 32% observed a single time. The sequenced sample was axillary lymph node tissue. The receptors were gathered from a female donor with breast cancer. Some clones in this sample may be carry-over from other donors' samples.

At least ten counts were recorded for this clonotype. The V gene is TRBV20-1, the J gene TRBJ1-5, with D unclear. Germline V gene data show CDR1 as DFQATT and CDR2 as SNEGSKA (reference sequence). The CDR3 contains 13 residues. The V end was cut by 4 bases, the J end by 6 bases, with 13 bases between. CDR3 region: CSAIRGRGQPQHF. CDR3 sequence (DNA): TGCAGTGCTATAAGAGGTCGGGGTCAGCCCCAGCATTTT.

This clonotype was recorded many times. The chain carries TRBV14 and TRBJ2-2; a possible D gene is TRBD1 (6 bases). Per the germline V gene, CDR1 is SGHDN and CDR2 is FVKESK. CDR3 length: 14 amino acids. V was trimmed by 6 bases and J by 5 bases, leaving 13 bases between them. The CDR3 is CASSLQGWTGELFF. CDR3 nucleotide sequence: TGTGCCAGCAGTCTACAGGGCTGGACCGGGGAGCTGTTTTTT. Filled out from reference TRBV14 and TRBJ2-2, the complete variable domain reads EAGVTQFPSHSVIEKGQTVTLRCDPISGHDNLYWYRRVMGKEIKFLLHFVKESKQDESGMPNNRFLAERTGGTYSTLKVQPAELEDSGVYFCASSLQGWTGELFFGEGSRLTVL.

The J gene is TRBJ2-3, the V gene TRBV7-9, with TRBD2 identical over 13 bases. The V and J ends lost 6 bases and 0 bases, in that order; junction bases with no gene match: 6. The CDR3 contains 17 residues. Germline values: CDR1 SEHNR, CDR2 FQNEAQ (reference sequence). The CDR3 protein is CASRPLAGGVSTDTQYF. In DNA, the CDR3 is TGTGCCAGCAGACCACTAGCGGGGGGGGTTAGCACAGATACGCAGTATTTT.

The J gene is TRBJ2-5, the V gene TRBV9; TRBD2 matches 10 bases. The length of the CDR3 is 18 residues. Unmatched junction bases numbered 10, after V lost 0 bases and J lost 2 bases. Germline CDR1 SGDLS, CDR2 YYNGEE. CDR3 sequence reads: CASSVGGAGGLGQETQYF. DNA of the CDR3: TGTGCCAGCAGCGTAGGAGGAGCGGGAGGGCTGGGGCAAGAGACCCAGTACTTC.